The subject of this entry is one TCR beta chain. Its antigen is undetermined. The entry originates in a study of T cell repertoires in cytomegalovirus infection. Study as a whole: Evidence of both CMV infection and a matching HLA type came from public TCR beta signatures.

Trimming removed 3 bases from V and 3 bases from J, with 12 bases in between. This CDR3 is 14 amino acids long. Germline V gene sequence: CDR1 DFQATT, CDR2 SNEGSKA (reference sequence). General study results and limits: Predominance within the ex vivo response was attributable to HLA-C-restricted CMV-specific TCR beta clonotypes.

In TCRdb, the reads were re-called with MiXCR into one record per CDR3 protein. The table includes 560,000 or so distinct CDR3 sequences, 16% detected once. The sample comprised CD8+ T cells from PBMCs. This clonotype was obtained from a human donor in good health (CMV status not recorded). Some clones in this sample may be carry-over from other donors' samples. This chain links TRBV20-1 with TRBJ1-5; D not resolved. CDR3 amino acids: CSASMESPNQPQHF. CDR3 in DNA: TGCAGTGCTAGTATGGAGTCACCCAATCAGCCCCAGCATTTT.